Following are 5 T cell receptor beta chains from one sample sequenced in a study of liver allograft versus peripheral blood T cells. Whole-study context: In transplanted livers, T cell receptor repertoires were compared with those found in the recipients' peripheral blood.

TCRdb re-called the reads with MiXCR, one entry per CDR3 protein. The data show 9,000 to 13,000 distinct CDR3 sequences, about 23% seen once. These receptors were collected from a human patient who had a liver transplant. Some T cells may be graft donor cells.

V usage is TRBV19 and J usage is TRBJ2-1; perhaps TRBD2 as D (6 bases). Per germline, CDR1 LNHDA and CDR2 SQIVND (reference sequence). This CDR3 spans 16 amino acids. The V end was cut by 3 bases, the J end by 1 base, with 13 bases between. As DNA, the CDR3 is TGTGCCAGTAGTATTTCACTGGGAGGTTCCTACAATGAGCAGTTCTTC. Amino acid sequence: CASSISLGGSYNEQFF.

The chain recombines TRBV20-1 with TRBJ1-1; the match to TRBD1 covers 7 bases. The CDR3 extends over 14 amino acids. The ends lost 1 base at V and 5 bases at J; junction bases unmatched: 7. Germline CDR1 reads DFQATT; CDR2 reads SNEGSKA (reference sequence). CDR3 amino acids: CSARGWGTVTEAFF. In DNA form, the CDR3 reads TGCAGTGCTAGAGGTTGGGGGACAGTTACTGAAGCTTTCTTT.

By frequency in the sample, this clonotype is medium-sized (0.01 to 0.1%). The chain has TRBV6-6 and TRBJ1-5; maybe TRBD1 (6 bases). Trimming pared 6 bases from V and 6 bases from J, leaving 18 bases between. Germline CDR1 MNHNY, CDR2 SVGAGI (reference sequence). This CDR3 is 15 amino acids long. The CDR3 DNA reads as TGTGCCAGCAGCCCTTCGGGGGGCAGGGGTCAGCCCCAGCATTTT. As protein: CASSPSGGRGQPQHF.

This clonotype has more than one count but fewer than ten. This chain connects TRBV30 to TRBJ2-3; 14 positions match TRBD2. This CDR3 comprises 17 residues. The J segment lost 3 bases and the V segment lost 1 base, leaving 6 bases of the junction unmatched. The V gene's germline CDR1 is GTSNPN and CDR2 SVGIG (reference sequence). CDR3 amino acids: CAWSGLAGGRGTDTQYF. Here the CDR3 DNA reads TGTGCCTGGAGTGGACTAGCGGGGGGGCGGGGGACAGATACGCAGTATTTT.

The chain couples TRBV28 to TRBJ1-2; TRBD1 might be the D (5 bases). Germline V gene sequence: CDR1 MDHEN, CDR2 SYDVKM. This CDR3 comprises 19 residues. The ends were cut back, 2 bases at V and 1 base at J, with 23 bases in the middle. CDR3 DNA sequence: TGTGCCAGCAGTTTACAGCCCTCGGCCAGGGTAAGGGGTAACTATGGCTACACCTTC. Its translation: CASSLQPSARVRGNYGYTF.